This T cell receptor (beta chain) was found in a study of T cells in Graves' hyperthyroidism and ophthalmopathy. Study summary: Upon initial diagnosis and before any treatment, peripheral blood was collected. Study results and limitations: Appearing also in blood were most of the thyroid clonotypes expanded above 0.001.

The authors took PBMCs from roughly 9.7 ml fresh peripheral blood. What was amplified from RNA transcripts were TCR beta CDR3 regions. The primer set for the first-round RT-PCR of the TCR CDR3 was HTBI. From the multiplex PCR reads, TCRdb called clonotypes with MiXCR, one entry per CDR3 protein. Among roughly 380,000 distinct CDR3 sequences, roughly an eighth were seen once, and the ten largest hold roughly 4.8%. The CDR3 totals 14 residues. Trimming took 5 bases from V and 4 from J; bases not matched to a gene: 6. Germline-derived CDR1 and CDR2 are MNHNS and SASEGT. This clonotype was observed a handful of times. Its antigen is undetermined.

This receptor was taken from a woman between 18 and 29 years old with Graves' hyperthyroidism. The chain uses TRBV6-1 and TRBJ1-1; 8 bases are shared with TRBD1. The sequenced sample was blood. The CDR3 DNA sequence: TGTGCCAGCAGTCACCAACAGGGGGGCACTGAAGCTTTCTTT. Its protein product is CASSHQQGGTEAFF.